This TCR delta chain was sequenced for a study of Vδ1+ human thymocytes. As concerns this clone: What it binds is not known.

Thymocytes were sorted as CD3+ TCRVdelta1+ TCRVdelta2- after alphabeta T cell depletion. The template was reverse-transcribed extracted RNA. Multiplex PCR used pooled V-gene forward primers and a constant-region reverse primer to amplify CDR3s. TCRdb reprocessed the multiplex PCR reads using CATT. The table includes some 25,000 delta-chain clones, approximately 7% detected once. CDR1 is TSWWSYY, CDR2 QGS, per germline. This CDR3 spans 25 amino acids. The V gene end was trimmed by 4 bases and the J gene end by 3 bases; junction bases not matched to a gene: 35. Study findings and constraints: Thymic delta-chain repertoires held approximately 19% Vdelta2 sequences and few Vdelta3, despite high sort purity. Highly polyclonal TRG and TRD repertoires with Gaussian CDR3 length distributions appeared in thymus.

This sequence joins TRDV1 and TRDJ1, with 10 bases fitting TRDD3. The sample comprised Vdelta1+ gamma-delta thymocytes from the thymus. The subset here: FACS-sorted CD3+ TCRalphabeta- TCRVdelta1+ TCRVdelta2- thymocytes. The source of this sequence is a girl under two years old who had congenital heart surgery. CDR3 DNA sequence: TGTGCTCTTGGGGCCCCTGACCTCCTACATGGGGGATACAAAAGGCCTATCGTGGGGGCCGATAAACTCATCTTT. Its protein is CALGAPDLLHGGYKRPIVGADKLIF.